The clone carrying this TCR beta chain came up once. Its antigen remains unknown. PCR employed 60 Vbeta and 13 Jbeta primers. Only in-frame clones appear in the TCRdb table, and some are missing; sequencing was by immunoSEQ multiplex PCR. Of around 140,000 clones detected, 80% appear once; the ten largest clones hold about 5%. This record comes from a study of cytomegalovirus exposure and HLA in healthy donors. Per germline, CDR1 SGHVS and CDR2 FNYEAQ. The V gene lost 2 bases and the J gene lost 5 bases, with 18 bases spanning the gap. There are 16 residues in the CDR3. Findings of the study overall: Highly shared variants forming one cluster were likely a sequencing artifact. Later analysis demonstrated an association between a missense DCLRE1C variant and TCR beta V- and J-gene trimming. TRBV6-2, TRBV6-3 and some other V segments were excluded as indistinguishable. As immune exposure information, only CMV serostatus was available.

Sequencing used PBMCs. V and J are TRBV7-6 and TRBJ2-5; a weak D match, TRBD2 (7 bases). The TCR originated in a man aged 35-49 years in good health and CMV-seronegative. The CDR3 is CASSLRGGSMGETQYF. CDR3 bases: TGTGCCAGCAGCTTAAGGGGGGGCTCCATGGGGGAGACCCAGTACTTC.